This T cell receptor (beta chain) stems from a study of blood T cell repertoires in COVID-19. Trimming stripped 0 bases from V and 7 bases from J, with 8 bases between. Looked up from germline, CDR1 is SGHRS and CDR2 is YFSETQ. This CDR3 is 13 amino acids long. Some clones are missing from TCRdb's copy, which holds only in-frame ones; the method was immunoSEQ multiplex PCR. This table has about 100,000 clones, roughly nine tenths appearing once. This TCR was sampled from a middle-aged man with active COVID-19. The specimen sequenced was peripheral blood. The V gene is TRBV5-1, the J gene TRBJ2-1; a weak D match, TRBD2 (5 bases). CDR3 DNA: TGCGCCAGCAGCTTGGATGGGAGAAATGAGCAGTTCTTC. Translated, it gives CASSLDGRNEQFF.